Given below is one T cell receptor beta chain in context. This same CDR3 is encoded by further DNA sequences in the sample. The data derive from a study of cytomegalovirus exposure and HLA in healthy donors. Study as a whole: Inside one of the first data releases sat tens of millions of unique TCRs taken from HLA-typed donors.

PCR primers comprised 60 Vbeta and 13 Jbeta primers. Profiled with immunoSEQ multiplex PCR; TCRdb holds only in-frame clones, not every one. The table shows about 150,000 clones, with 70% to 80% occurring only once. The CDR3 extends over 14 amino acids. Between the trimmed V and J ends, which lost 2 bases and 8 bases, there was a span of 12 bases. The V gene's germline CDR1 is MNHNY and CDR2 SVGAGI (reference sequence). The sample taken for sequencing was PBMCs. This sequence originates from a female donor in good health and CMV-seropositive. V usage is TRBV6-6 and J usage is TRBJ1-4; the D gene is possibly TRBD1 (6 bases). CDR3: CASSYGGAQEKLFF. The CDR3 nucleotides are TGTGCCAGCAGTTACGGGGGGGCTCAGGAAAAACTGTTTTTT.